This TCR beta chain stems from a study of cytomegalovirus exposure and HLA in healthy donors. Turning to the study itself: The roughly 120 million unique TCR beta sequences, from around 200 million T cells, were found by an earlier analysis. Study-wide results and caveats: Some highly shared sequence variants likely arose as a pipeline artifact. Reports credit the classifier with highly specific, highly sensitive diagnosis of cytomegalovirus status.

Primers included in the PCR were 60 Vbeta and 13 Jbeta primers. Libraries were prepared by immunoSEQ multiplex PCR; TCRdb keeps only in-frame clonotypes and omits some of them. The sample shows around 150,000 clones, around two thirds of them seen only once. CDR1 and CDR2 from the germline V gene are SGDLS and YYNGEE. V lost 4 bases and J 6 bases, leaving 15 bases between the germline ends. CDR3 length equals 14 residues. Regarding this clone: Its target is not known.

Sequenced sample: PBMCs. The origin of this receptor is a male donor in good health and CMV-seronegative. The chain joins TRBV9 to TRBJ2-3; TRBD2 might be the D (5 bases). CDR3 DNA: TGTGCCAGCAGCCCCTCGGCAGGCGGGGATACGCAGTATTTT. The encoded protein is CASSPSAGGDTQYF.